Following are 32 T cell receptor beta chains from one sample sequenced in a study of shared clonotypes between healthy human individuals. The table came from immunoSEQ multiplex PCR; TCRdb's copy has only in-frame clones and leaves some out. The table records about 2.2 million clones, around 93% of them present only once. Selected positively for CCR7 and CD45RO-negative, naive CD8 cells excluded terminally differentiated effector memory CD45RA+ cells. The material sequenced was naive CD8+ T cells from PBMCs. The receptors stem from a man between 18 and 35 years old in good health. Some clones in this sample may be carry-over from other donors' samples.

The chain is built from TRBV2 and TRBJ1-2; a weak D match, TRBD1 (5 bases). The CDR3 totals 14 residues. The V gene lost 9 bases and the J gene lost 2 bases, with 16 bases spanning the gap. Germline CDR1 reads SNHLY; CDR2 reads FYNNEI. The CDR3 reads CARETIGENYGYTF. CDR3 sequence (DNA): TGTGCCAGAGAAACAATAGGGGAAAACTATGGCTACACCTTC.

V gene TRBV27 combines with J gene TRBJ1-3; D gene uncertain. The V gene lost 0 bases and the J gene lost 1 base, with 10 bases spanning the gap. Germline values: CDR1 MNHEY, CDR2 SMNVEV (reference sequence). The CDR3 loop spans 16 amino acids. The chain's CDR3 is CASSLSPAGSGNTIYF. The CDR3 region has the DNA TGTGCCAGCAGTTTATCCCCGGCGGGATCTGGAAACACCATATATTTT.

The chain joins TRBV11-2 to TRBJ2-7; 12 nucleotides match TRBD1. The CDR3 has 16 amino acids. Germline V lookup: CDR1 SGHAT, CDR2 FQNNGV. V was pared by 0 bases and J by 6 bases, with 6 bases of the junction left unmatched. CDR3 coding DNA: TGTGCCAGCAGCTTAGAATCCGGGACAGGGGGCCCCGAGCAGTACTTC. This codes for CASSLESGTGGPEQYF.

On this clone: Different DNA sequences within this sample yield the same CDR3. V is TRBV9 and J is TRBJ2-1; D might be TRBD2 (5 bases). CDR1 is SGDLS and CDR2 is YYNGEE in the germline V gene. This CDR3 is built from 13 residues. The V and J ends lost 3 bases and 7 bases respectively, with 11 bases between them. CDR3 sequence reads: CASSGRLGNEQFF. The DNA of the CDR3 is TGTGCCAGCAGCGGGAGGTTGGGGAATGAGCAGTTCTTC.

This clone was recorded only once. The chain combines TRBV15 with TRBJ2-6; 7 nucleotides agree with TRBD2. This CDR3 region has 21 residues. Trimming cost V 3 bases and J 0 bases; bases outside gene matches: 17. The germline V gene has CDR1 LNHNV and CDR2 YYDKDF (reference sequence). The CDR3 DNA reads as TGTGCCACCAGCAGTCTTCTCGGGGAGGGTCCCGAATTCTCTGGGGCCAACGTCCTGACTTTC. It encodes CATSSLLGEGPEFSGANVLTF.

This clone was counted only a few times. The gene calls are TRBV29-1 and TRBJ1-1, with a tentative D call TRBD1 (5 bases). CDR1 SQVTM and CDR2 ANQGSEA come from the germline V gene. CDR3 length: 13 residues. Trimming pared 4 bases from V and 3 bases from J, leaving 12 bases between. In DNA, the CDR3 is TGCAGCGTTGTCTTACAGGTCTACACTGAAGCTTTCTTT. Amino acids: CSVVLQVYTEAFF.

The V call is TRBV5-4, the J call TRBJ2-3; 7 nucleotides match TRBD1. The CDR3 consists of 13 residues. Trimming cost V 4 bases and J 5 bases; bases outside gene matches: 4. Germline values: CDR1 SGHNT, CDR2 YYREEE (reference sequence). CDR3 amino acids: CASSTHRGDTQYF. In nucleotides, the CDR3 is TGTGCCAGCAGCACCCACAGGGGAGATACGCAGTATTTT.

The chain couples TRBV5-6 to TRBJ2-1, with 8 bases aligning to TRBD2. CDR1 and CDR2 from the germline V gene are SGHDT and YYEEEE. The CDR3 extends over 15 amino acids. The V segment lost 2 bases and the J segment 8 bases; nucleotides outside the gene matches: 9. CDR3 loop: CASSLRTSWSDEQFF. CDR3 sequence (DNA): TGTGCCAGCAGCTTACGGACTAGCTGGTCCGATGAGCAGTTCTTC.

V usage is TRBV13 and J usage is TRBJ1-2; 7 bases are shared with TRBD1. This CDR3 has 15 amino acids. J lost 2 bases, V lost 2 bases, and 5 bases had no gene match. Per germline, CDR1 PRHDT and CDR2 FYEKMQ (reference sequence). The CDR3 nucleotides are TGTGCCAGCAGCTTACAGGACAGGCGCAACTATGGCTACACCTTC. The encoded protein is CASSLQDRRNYGYTF. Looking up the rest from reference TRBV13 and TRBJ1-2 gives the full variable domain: AAGVIQSPRHLIKEKRETATLKCYPIPRHDTVYWYQQGPGQDPQFLISFYEKMQSDKGSIPDRFSAQQFSDYHSELNMSSLELGDSALYFCASSLQDRRNYGYTFGSGTRLTVV.

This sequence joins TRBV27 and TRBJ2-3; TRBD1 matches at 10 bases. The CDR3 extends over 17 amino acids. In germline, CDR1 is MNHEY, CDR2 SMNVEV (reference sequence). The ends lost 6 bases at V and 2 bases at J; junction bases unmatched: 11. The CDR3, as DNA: TGTGCCAGCAGGTCGTCACCCGGGACAGGGGCCACAGATACGCAGTATTTT. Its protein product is CASRSSPGTGATDTQYF.

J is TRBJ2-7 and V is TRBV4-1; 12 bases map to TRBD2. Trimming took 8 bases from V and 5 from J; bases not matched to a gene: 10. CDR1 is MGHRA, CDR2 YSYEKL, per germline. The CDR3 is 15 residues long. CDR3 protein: CASGLRLAGAHEQYF. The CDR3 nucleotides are TGCGCCAGCGGCCTCCGACTAGCGGGAGCTCACGAGCAGTACTTC.

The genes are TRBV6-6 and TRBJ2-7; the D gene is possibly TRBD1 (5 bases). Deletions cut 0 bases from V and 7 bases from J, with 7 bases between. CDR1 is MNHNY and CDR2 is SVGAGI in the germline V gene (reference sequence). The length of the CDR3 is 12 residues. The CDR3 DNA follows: TGTGCCAGCAGTTACTCAGGGGTTGAGCAGTACTTC. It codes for CASSYSGVEQYF.

CDR3 region: CSIGRFTEAFF. The CDR3 coding sequence is TGCAGCATCGGGCGGTTCACTGAAGCTTTCTTT. This rearrangement joins TRBV20-1 to TRBJ1-1, with D hard to call. Germline CDR1 and CDR2: DFQATT and SNEGSKA (reference sequence). The CDR3 contains 11 residues.

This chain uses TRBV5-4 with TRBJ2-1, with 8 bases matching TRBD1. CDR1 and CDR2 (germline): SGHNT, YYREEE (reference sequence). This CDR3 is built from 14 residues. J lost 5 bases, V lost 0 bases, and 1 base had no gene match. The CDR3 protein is CASSLAQGDNEQFF. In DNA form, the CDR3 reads TGTGCCAGCAGCTTGGCACAGGGGGACAATGAGCAGTTCTTC.

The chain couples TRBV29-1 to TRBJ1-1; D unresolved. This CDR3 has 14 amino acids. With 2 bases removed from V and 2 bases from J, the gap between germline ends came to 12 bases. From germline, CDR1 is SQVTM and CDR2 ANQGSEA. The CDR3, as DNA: TGCAGCGTTGAACCACGGACGGGTAACACTGAAGCTTTCTTT. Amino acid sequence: CSVEPRTGNTEAFF.

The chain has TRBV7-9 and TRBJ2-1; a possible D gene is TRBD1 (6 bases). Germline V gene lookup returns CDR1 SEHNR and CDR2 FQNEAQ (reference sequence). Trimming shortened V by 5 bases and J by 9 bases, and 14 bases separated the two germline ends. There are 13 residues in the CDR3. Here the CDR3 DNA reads TGTGCCAGCAGCCAACAACAGGGTAGTGAGCAGTTCTTC. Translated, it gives CASSQQQGSEQFF. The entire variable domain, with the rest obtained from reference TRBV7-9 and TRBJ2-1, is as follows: DTGVSQNPRHKITKRGQNVTFRCDPISEHNRLYWYRQTLGQGPEFLTYFQNEAQLEKSRLLSDRFSAERPKGSFSTLEIQRTEQGDSAMYLCASSQQQGSEQFFGPGTRLTVL.

This CDR3 is CASSADSLEQFF. The DNA for the CDR3 is TGTGCCAGCAGCGCGGACTCACTTGAGCAGTTCTTC. The chain combines TRBV9 with TRBJ2-1, with D perhaps TRBD2 (5 bases). Trimming took 3 bases from V and 9 from J, leaving 10 bases between them. The CDR3 is 12 amino acids. CDR1 and CDR2 (germline): SGDLS, YYNGEE.

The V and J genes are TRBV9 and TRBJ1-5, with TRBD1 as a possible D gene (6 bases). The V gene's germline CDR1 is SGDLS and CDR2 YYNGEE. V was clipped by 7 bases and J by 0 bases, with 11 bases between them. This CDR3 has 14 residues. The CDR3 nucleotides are TGTGCCAGCGGGGCAGGGGATAGCAATCAGCCCCAGCATTTT. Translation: CASGAGDSNQPQHF.

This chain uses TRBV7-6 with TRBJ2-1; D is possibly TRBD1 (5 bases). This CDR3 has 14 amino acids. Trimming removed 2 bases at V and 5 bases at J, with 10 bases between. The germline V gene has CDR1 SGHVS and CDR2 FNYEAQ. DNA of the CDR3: TGTGCCAGCAGCTTATATGTAGGGGACAATGAGCAGTTCTTC. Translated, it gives CASSLYVGDNEQFF.

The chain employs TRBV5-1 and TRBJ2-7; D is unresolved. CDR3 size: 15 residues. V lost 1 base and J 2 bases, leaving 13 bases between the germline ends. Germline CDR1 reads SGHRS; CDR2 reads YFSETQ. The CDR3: CASSLYRTLTYEQYF. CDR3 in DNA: TGCGCCAGCAGCTTGTATAGAACACTTACCTACGAGCAGTACTTC.

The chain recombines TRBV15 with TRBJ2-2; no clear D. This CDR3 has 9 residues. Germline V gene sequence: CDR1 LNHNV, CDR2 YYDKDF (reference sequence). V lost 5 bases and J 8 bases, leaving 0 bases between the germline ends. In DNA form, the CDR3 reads TGTGCCACCAGCGGGGAGCTGTTTTTT. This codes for CATSGELFF.

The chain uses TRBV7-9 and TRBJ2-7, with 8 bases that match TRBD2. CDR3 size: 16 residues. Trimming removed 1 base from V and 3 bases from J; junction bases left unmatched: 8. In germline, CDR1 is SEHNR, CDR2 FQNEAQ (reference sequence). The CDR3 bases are TGTGCCAGCAGCTTAGAACCTAGCGGGCTTGTCTACGAGCAGTACTTC. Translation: CASSLEPSGLVYEQYF.

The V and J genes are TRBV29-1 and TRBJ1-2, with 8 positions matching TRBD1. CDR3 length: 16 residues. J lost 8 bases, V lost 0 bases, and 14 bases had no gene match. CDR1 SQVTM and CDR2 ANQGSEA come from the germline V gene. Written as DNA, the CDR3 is TGCAGCGTTGAAGATTCTCAGGGGGCGCGAGGGAAGGGCTACACCTTC. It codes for CSVEDSQGARGKGYTF.

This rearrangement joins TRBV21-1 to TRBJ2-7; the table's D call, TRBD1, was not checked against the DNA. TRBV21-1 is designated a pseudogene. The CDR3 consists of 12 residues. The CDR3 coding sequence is TGTGCCAGCAGCGGACAGGCCTACGAGCAGTACTTC. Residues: CASSGQAYEQYF.

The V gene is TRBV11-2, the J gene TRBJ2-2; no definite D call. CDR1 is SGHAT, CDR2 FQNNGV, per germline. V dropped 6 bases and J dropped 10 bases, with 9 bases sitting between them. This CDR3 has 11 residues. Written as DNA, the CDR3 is TGTGCCAGCAGACTCGTCGAGGAGCTGTTTTTT. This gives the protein CASRLVEELFF.

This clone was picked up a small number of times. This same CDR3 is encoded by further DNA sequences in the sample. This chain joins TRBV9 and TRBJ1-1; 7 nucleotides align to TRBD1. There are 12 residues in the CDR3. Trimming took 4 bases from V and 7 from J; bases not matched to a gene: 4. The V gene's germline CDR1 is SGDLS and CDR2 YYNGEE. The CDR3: CASSSRTGEAFF. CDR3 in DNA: TGTGCCAGCAGCTCAAGGACAGGTGAAGCTTTCTTT.

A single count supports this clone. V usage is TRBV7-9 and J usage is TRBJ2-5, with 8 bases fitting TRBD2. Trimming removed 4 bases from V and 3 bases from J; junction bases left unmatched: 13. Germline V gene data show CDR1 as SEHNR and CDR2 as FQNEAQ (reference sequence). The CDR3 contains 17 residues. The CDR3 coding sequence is TGTGCCAGCAGCTCCCAGCGGGAGAGATTTCTGAAAGAGACCCAGTACTTC. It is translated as CASSSQRERFLKETQYF. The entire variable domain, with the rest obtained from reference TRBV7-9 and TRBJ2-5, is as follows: DTGVSQNPRHKITKRGQNVTFRCDPISEHNRLYWYRQTLGQGPEFLTYFQNEAQLEKSRLLSDRFSAERPKGSFSTLEIQRTEQGDSAMYLCASSSQRERFLKETQYFGPGTRLLVL.

CDR3 sequence: CASSETTSPNTGELFF. Written as DNA, the CDR3 is TGTGCCAGCAGCGAAACGACTAGTCCGAACACCGGGGAGCTGTTTTTT. V and J are TRBV7-6 and TRBJ2-2; the D gene is possibly TRBD2 (6 bases). This CDR3 comprises 16 residues. The V gene lost 5 bases and the J gene lost 0 bases, with 13 bases spanning the gap. Germline V lookup: CDR1 SGHVS, CDR2 FNYEAQ. The full variable domain, rest sourced from reference TRBV7-6 and TRBJ2-2, is GAGVSQSPRYKVTKRGQDVALRCDPISGHVSLYWYRQALGQGPEFLTYFNYEAQQDKSGLPNDRFSAERPEGSISTLTIQRTEQRDSAMYRCASSETTSPNTGELFFGEGSRLTVL.

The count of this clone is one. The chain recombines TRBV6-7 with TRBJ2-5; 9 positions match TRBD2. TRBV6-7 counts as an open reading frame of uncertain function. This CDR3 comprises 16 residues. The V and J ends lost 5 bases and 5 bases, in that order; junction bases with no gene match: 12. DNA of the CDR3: TGTGCCAGCAGTCGTCATCAGGGGCTAGCGGGGGAGACCCAGTACTTC. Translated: CASSRHQGLAGETQYF.

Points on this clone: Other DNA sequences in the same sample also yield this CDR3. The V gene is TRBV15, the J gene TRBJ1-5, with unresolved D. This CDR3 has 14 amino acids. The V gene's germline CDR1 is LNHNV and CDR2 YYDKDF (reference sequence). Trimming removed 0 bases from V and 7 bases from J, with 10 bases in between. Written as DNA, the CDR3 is TGTGCCACCAGCAGAGATAGGGTTGGACAGCCCCAGCATTTT. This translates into CATSRDRVGQPQHF.

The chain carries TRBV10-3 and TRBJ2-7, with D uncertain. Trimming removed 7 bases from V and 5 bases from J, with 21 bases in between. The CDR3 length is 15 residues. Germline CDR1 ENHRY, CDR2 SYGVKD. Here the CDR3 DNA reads TGTGCCATCACCCCTACGGCCTCCCCCTTTCACGAGCAGTACTTC. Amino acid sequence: CAITPTASPFHEQYF.

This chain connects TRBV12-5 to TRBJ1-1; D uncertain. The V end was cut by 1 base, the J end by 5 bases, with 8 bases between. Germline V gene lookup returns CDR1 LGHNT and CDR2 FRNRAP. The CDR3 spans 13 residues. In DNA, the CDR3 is TGTGCTAGTGGTTTGGACCTGGGGACTGAAGCTTTCTTT. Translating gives CASGLDLGTEAFF.